This T cell receptor beta chain was captured by sequencing in a study of blood T cell repertoires in COVID-19. As for the study in general: Some COVID-19 samples were acute and others convalescent; all came from the United States, Italy and Spain.

Germline trimming cut 0 bases from V and 3 bases from J; bases unmatched to any gene: 2. The length of the CDR3 is 15 residues. Per the germline V gene, CDR1 is SGDLS and CDR2 is YYNGEE. Method: immunoSEQ multiplex PCR; TCRdb's copy keeps in-frame clones and lacks some. The sample records roughly 400,000 clones, 85% to 90% being singletons. Recruits, aged about 18 to 89 years, lived in about two dozen US areas. Grouping used clinical history reported by participants in a survey and questionnaire. For recovered donors of Cohort 3, there were two negative PCRs, clearance, or symptom resolution. The sample consisted of PBMCs or T cells enriched from blood (not recorded which). J is TRBJ2-1 and V is TRBV9; TRBD2 aligns across 8 bases. The sequence derives from a woman under 40 who had recovered from COVID-19. The CDR3 nucleotides are TGTGCCAGCAGCGTAGCGGGAGGGCTCTACAATGAGCAGTTCTTC. The encoded protein is CASSVAGGLYNEQFF. Supplemented by reference TRBV9 and TRBJ2-1, the full variable domain reads DSGVTQTPKHLITATGQRVTLRCSPRSGDLSVYWYQQSLDQGLQFLIQYYNGEERAKGNILERFSAQQFPDLHSELNLSSLELGDSALYFCASSVAGGLYNEQFFGPGTRLTVL.